Listed below are T cell receptor beta chains from one sample, sequenced in a study of T cells in Graves' hyperthyroidism and ophthalmopathy. TCRdb re-derived calls from the multiplex PCR reads in MiXCR, one entry per CDR3 protein. Of 450,000 to 550,000 distinct CDR3 sequences listed, around a quarter were seen once; the top ten hold about 11%. Source material: blood. These receptors were collected from a woman between 25 and 40 years old with Graves' ophthalmopathy. Each CDR3 is given without its conserved first and last residue. Part of the rows lack a size; the others show once, few, many or a class for expanded clones.

clone_size,j_call,v_call,cdr3_aa
few,TRBJ2-7,TRBV4-1,ASRADRGAYEQY
many,TRBJ1-2,TRBV20-1,SARDPRSGTGVFGYT
many,TRBJ1-1,TRBV6-5,ASRGLAAANTEAF
many,TRBJ1-2,TRBV29-1,SVADTDYGYT
many,TRBJ2-7,TRBV27,ASSSPGQAIYEQY
many,TRBJ1-2,TRBV6-2/TRBV6-3,ASSYSDENYYGYT
few,TRBJ2-7,TRBV29-1,SVVYMQDSYEQY
many,TRBJ1-1,TRBV9,ASSASGHANTEAF
.,TRBJ2-7,TRBV27,ASRASGSDEQY
.,TRBJ2-5,TRBV18,ASSPPGTPETQY
.,TRBJ2-4,TRBV28,ASRGVYIKY
.,TRBJ1-5,TRBV6-2/TRBV6-3,ASSSYRGQGGNQPQH
few,TRBJ2-7,TRBV3-1,ASSRLVLAGNEYEQY
.,TRBJ1-1,TRBV19,ASNPQGPVNTEAF
many,TRBJ2-5,TRBV6-5,ASSSPYSKGETQY
many,TRBJ2-2,TRBV25-1,ASSDAQGQGSGELF
.,TRBJ2-2,TRBV28,ASTDPRGEAMTGELF